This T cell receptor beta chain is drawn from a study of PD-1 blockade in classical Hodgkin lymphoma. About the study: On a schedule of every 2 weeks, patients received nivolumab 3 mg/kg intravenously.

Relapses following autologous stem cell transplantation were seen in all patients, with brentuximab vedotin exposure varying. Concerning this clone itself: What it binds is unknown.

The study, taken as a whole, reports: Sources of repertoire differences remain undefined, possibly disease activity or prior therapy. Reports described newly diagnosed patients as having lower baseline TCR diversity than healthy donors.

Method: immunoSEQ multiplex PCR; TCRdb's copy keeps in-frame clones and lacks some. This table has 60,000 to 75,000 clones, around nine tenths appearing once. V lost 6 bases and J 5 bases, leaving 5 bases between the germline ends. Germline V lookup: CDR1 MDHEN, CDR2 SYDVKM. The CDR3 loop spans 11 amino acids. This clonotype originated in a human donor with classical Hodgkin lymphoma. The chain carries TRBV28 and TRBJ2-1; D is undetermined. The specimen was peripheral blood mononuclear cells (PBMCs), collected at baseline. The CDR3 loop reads CASRKNNEQFF. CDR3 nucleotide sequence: TGTGCCAGCAGGAAGAACAATGAGCAGTTCTTC. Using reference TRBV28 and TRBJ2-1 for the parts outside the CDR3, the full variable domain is DVKVTQSSRYLVKRTGEKVFLECVQDMDHENMFWYRQDPGLGLRLIYFSYDVKMKEKGDIPEGYSVSREKKERFSLILESASTNQTSMYLCASRKNNEQFFGPGTRLTVL.